The entry that follows covers one T cell receptor beta chain sequence. Its antigen is unknown. The junction departs from the called germline gene at one end, perhaps through a read error. The sample originates from a study of PD-1 blockade in mismatch repair-deficient tumors (dated by TCRdb to the late 2010s). In terms of the full investigation: The trial enrolled under 90 consecutive patients with about twelve mismatch repair-deficient cancer types between September 2013 and September 2016, all previously treated and progressing. Tumor-associated T cell clones in the peripheral blood of patients responding to PD-1 blockade were tracked using deep sequencing of TCR CDR3 regions. Broad study findings and their caveats: Clones residing in the tumor, which were often undetectable in blood before treatment, expanded quickly after pembrolizumab and then contracted, generally before radiologic responses.

The method was the immunoSEQ multiplex PCR assay. TCRdb holds this immuneACCESS table with in-frame rearrangements only. Some clones are missing; in checked studies, unresolved V genes explain under half, and the rest has no known cause. The sample includes 120,000 or so clones, with approximately 90% observed a single time. The top ten clones comprise approximately 13% of the sample. Mismatch repair deficiency in every enrolled patient was established by polymerase chain reaction or immunohistochemistry. TCR sequencing was performed for a few patients who responded to pembrolizumab therapy. The phase II trial prospectively evaluated PD-1 blockade with pembrolizumab in advanced mismatch repair-deficient cancers, independent of tissue of origin. Peripheral blood T cell samples were collected serially, before PD-1 blockade began and at several time points afterward. Blood sampling times were reported as weeks after the first pembrolizumab dose.

CDR1 and CDR2 are read off the germline V gene as SGHRS and YFSETQ. Counted from cysteine to phenylalanine, this CDR3 has 16 amino acids. The only DNA kept is the CDR3, 48 bases in frame from the first base. This TCR was sampled from an adult with mismatch repair-deficient cancer. The sample was peripheral blood, taken 44 weeks after starting pembrolizumab. The V and J genes are TRBV5-1 and TRBJ2-3; 6 matching bases give a weak D call of TRBD2. The DNA is as follows: TGCGCCAGCAGCTTATCCGGGACTCCCTACACATATACGCAGTATTTT. Its amino acids are CASSLSGTPYTYTQYF.